Below, 17 T cell receptor beta chains from the same sample are listed, as sequenced in a study of blood T cell repertoires in COVID-19 (dated by TCRdb to about 2020). The library was produced with the immunoSEQ multiplex PCR assay. The table comes from immuneACCESS by way of TCRdb, which keeps in-frame sequences with V and J called. Part of the clones is missing from these tables; in studies checked, under half for an unresolved V gene and the rest for unknown reasons. In this sample the table shows some 300,000 clones, around 89% of which occur a single time. Of the sample, 6.9% is held by the ten largest clones. Specimen: peripheral blood. Receptors originate from a woman aged 25-40 years who had recovered from COVID-19.

The chain recombines TRBV28 with TRBJ2-2, with 9 bases lining up with TRBD1. Germline assignment: CDR1 MDHEN and CDR2 SYDVKM. Trimming removed 7 bases from V and 3 bases from J; junction bases left unmatched: 12. CDR3 length: 17 amino acids. The DNA of the CDR3 is TGTGCCAGCAATTCTGGGACAGGGAGTCCGTACACCGGGGAGCTGTTTTTT. As protein: CASNSGTGSPYTGELFF.

The chain links TRBV5-1 to TRBJ2-1; D not certain. V was cut by 4 bases and J by 5 bases, with 10 bases left in between. The CDR3 totals 13 residues. Germline V gene data show CDR1 as SGHRS and CDR2 as YFSETQ. CDR3 coding DNA: TGCGCCAGCAGCCTGGGGTCAGACAATGAGCAGTTCTTC. Its protein product is CASSLGSDNEQFF.

The CDR3 nucleotides read TGTGCCAGCAGCTCCCGGGACAGGGGTGAAGCTTTCTTT. Translated: CASSSRDRGEAFF. The rearrangement joins TRBV5-6 to TRBJ1-1; 10 nucleotides agree with TRBD1. CDR1 SGHDT and CDR2 YYEEEE come from the germline V gene. CDR3 length: 13 amino acids. Losses at the gene ends were 3 bases for V and 7 bases for J; bases not matched to a gene: 3.

V usage is TRBV5-8 and J usage is TRBJ2-7, with 7 bases matching TRBD1. This CDR3 contains 16 residues. Trimming removed 0 bases from V and 0 bases from J; junction bases left unmatched: 6. In germline, CDR1 is SGHTS, CDR2 YDEGEE. In nucleotides, the CDR3 is TGTGCCAGCAGCTTGGTACAGGGGTTCAGCTCCTACGAGCAGTACTTC. Residues: CASSLVQGFSSYEQYF.

The CDR3 coding sequence is TGTGCCAGTAGTGAGGTACCGGAGGCTGGGGCCAACGTCCTGACTTTC. Its protein product is CASSEVPEAGANVLTF. The chain carries TRBV19 and TRBJ2-6; tentative D call: TRBD2 (5 bases). This CDR3 is built from 16 residues. The germline V gene encodes CDR1 LNHDA and CDR2 SQIVND (reference sequence). Trimming stripped 5 bases from V and 2 bases from J, with 13 bases between.

The genes are TRBV27 and TRBJ2-5; possibly TRBD2 for D (5 bases). The germline V and J ends were trimmed by 4 bases and 5 bases, with 14 bases remaining between them. Per the germline V gene, CDR1 is MNHEY and CDR2 is SMNVEV (reference sequence). CDR3 size: 14 residues. CDR3 DNA: TGTGCCAGCAGTTCACGGGATGTGATTGAGACCCAGTACTTC. This gives the protein CASSSRDVIETQYF.

As to this clone: Germline is not matched at one junction end, which may reflect a read error. Other nucleotide sequences from this sample produce the same CDR3. This chain connects TRBV3-1 (or the pseudogene TRBV3-2) to TRBJ2-2, with 9 bases aligning to TRBD1. CDR1 and CDR2 (germline): LGHDT, YNNKEL (reference sequence). This CDR3 contains 13 residues. CDR3 loop: CAGGTGNTGELFF. In DNA form, the CDR3 reads TGTGCCGGTGGGACAGGGAACACCGGTGAGCTGTTTTTT.

This clone showed up just once. The V gene is TRBV19, the J gene TRBJ1-1, with 7 bases aligning to TRBD1. V was pared by 5 bases and J by 2 bases, with 8 bases of the junction left unmatched. CDR1 is LNHDA and CDR2 is SQIVND in the germline V gene (reference sequence). There are 15 residues in the CDR3. This CDR3 reads CASSGVRTGNTEAFF. DNA for the CDR3: TGTGCCAGTAGTGGTGTTAGGACAGGTAACACTGAAGCTTTCTTT.

The rearrangement links TRBV12-3 or TRBV12-4 to TRBJ1-5; no reliable D call. The CDR3 contains 13 residues. The ends were cut back, 5 bases at V and 7 bases at J, with 12 bases in the middle. The CDR3, as DNA: TGTGCCAGCAGTAAACCACCTGAGCAGCCCCAGCATTTT. Encoded protein: CASSKPPEQPQHF.

The J gene is TRBJ1-4, the V gene TRBV6-2 or TRBV6-3; D ambiguous. Deletions cut 4 bases from V and 7 bases from J, with 13 bases between. The CDR3 is 14 residues long. Germline loops: CDR1 MNHEY, CDR2 SVGEGT. This CDR3 reads CASSSGREGEKLFF. CDR3 coding DNA: TGTGCCAGCAGTTCTGGACGGGAGGGTGAAAAACTGTTTTTT.

The rearrangement uses TRBV7-3 and TRBJ2-1; TRBD1 is a possible D gene (6 bases). CDR3 size: 16 residues. Germline CDR1 is SGHTA and CDR2 is FQGTGA. V was trimmed by 2 bases and J by 2 bases, leaving 13 bases between them. The CDR3 bases are TGTGCCAGCAGCTTAGGGGGCGAGGCACCCTACAATGAGCAGTTCTTC. It is translated as CASSLGGEAPYNEQFF.

V and J are TRBV9 and TRBJ2-7; maybe TRBD2 (6 bases). Germline V CDR1 and CDR2: SGDLS, YYNGEE. The CDR3 extends over 14 amino acids. Between the trimmed V and J ends, which lost 0 bases and 2 bases, there was a span of 9 bases. Here the CDR3 reads CASSVATGAYEQYF. The CDR3 DNA reads TGTGCCAGCAGCGTAGCTACGGGGGCCTACGAGCAGTACTTC.

V usage is TRBV6-5 and J usage is TRBJ2-3; TRBD1 might be the D (6 bases). Trimming left V 0 bases short and J 1 base short, with 8 bases between. The CDR3 has 15 residues. Germline-derived CDR1 and CDR2 are MNHEY and SVGAGI. As DNA, the CDR3 is TGTGCCAGCAGTTACTCGGGGGCTGGCACAGATACGCAGTATTTT. It translates to CASSYSGAGTDTQYF.

The chain couples TRBV12-3 or TRBV12-4 to TRBJ2-1; TRBD2 aligns across 7 bases. Trimming at V came to 4 bases and at J to 8 bases, leaving 2 bases not matched to a gene. The CDR3 contains 12 residues. The CDR3 here is CASSYRGDEQFF. Written as DNA, the CDR3 is TGTGCCAGCAGTTATCGGGGGGATGAGCAGTTCTTC.

The V gene is TRBV30, the J gene TRBJ1-2, with a possible D match to TRBD1 (6 bases). CDR1 is GTSNPN, CDR2 SVGIG, per germline (reference sequence). This CDR3 contains 13 residues. Trimming took off 3 bases at V and 6 bases at J, with 14 bases between the two ends. CDR3 sequence (DNA): TGTGCCTGGAGCGTACTCACAGGGAATGGCTACACCTTC. It encodes CAWSVLTGNGYTF.

The J gene is TRBJ2-7, the V gene TRBV7-2; D is perhaps TRBD1 (6 bases). CDR1 SGHTA and CDR2 FQGNSA come from the germline V gene. CDR3 size: 15 residues. Trimming cost V 3 bases and J 0 bases, with 12 bases left between them. The CDR3 loop is CASSFARGSSYEQYF. DNA of the CDR3: TGTGCCAGCAGCTTTGCCAGGGGAAGCTCCTACGAGCAGTACTTC.

The chain couples TRBV28 to TRBJ1-1; no reliable D call. Looked up from germline, CDR1 is MDHEN and CDR2 is SYDVKM. This CDR3 is 15 amino acids long. V lost 4 bases and J lost 0, with 12 bases in between. DNA for the CDR3: TGTGCCAGCAGTTCACCGAGGGCTCTGAACACTGAAGCTTTCTTT. It is translated as CASSSPRALNTEAFF.